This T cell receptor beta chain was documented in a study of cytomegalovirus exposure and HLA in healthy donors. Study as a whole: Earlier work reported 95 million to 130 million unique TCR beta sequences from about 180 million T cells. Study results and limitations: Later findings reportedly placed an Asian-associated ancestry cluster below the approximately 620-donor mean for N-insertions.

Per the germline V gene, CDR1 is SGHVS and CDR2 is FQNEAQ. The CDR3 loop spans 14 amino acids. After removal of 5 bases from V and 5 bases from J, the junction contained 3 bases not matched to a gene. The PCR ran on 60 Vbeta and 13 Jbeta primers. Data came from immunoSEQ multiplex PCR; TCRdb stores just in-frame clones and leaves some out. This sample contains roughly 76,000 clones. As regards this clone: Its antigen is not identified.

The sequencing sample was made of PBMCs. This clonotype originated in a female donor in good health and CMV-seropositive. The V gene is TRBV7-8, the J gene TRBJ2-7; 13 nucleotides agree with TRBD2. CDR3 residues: CASSPGLAGNEQYF. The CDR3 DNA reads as TGTGCCAGCAGCCCGGGACTAGCGGGGAACGAGCAGTACTTC. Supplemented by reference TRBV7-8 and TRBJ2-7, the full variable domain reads GAGVSQSPRYKVAKRGQDVALRCDPISGHVSLFWYQQALGQGPEFLTYFQNEAQLDKSGLPSDRFFAERPEGSVSTLKIQRTQQEDSAVYLCASSPGLAGNEQYFGPGTRLTVT.